The 12 T cell receptor beta chains listed next were all sequenced from one sample in a study of T cell responses to AZD1222 COVID-19 vaccine. Here immunoSEQ multiplex PCR was the method, and the copy in TCRdb shows in-frame clones only, minus some. Of over 100,000 clones detected, about 88% appear once; the ten largest clones hold approximately 15%. Sequencing used peripheral blood, obtained on day 0 of AZD1222 vaccination. These receptor sequences come from an adult in good health.

The V and J genes are TRBV5-1 and TRBJ2-5, with D unresolved. V gave up 1 base and J gave up 5 bases, with 12 bases separating them. Germline V gene sequence: CDR1 SGHRS, CDR2 YFSETQ. The CDR3 length is 14 residues. CDR3 coding DNA: TGCGCCAGCAGCTTGAGGCTGGGAACGGAGACCCAGTACTTC. Translating it yields CASSLRLGTETQYF.

V gene TRBV28 combines with J gene TRBJ2-3; D remains unclear. The germline CDR1 and CDR2 sequences are MDHEN and SYDVKM. Trimming took 8 bases from V and 2 from J, leaving 11 bases between them. The CDR3 is 13 residues long. CDR3 amino acids: CASLAAHTDTQYF. The CDR3 DNA reads TGTGCCAGCTTGGCAGCGCACACAGATACGCAGTATTTT.

The chain couples TRBV7-2 to TRBJ2-7, with 10 bases identical to TRBD2. Trimming cost V 4 bases and J 1 base; bases outside gene matches: 7. This CDR3 has 16 amino acids. Germline V gives CDR1 SGHTA, CDR2 FQGNSA. The CDR3 spells CASSWTSGLLSYEQYF. CDR3 nucleotides: TGTGCCAGCAGCTGGACTAGCGGCCTTTTATCCTACGAGCAGTACTTC.

This CDR3 is CASSLGVLGNSGNTIYF. In nucleotides, the CDR3 is TGTGCCAGCAGCTTAGGCGTTTTGGGGAACTCTGGAAACACCATATATTTT. The J gene is TRBJ1-3, the V gene TRBV11-3; D is unresolved. Germline lookup yields CDR1 SGHNT and CDR2 YENEEA. The CDR3 runs 17 residues. V lost 1 base to trimming and J lost 0 bases, with 13 bases between them.

The chain links TRBV4-3 to TRBJ2-2; D is possibly TRBD1 (6 bases). V lost 0 bases and J lost 6, with 23 bases in between. The CDR3 has 19 amino acids. Germline V gene sequence: CDR1 LGHNA, CDR2 YSLEER. The CDR3 here is CASSQDEGRGSLYPGELFF. The CDR3, as DNA: TGCGCCAGCAGCCAAGATGAGGGCAGGGGCTCCCTCTATCCCGGGGAGCTGTTTTTT.

V is TRBV19 and J is TRBJ1-1; perhaps TRBD1 as D (6 bases). There are 15 residues in the CDR3. V shed 5 bases and J shed 4 bases, with 17 bases lying between them. CDR1 is LNHDA, CDR2 SQIVND, per germline (reference sequence). The CDR3 protein is CASSLGGPGGTEAFF. The CDR3 region has the DNA TGTGCCAGTAGTTTAGGGGGGCCGGGCGGCACTGAAGCTTTCTTT.

The chain carries TRBV28 and TRBJ1-1; D is unclear. The germline V and J ends were trimmed by 1 base and 0 bases, with 9 bases remaining between them. In germline, CDR1 is MDHEN, CDR2 SYDVKM. The CDR3 covers 15 residues. The CDR3 nucleotides are TGTGCCAGCAGTTTATTGAGCCAGCTGAACACTGAAGCTTTCTTT. Amino acid sequence: CASSLLSQLNTEAFF.

Here the CDR3 reads CASSGRRDTQYF. In DNA, the CDR3 is TGTGCCAGCTCAGGTCGGAGAGATACGCAGTATTTT. V usage is TRBV6-5 and J usage is TRBJ2-3; no clear D. The germline gives CDR1 MNHEY, CDR2 SVGAGI. The length of the CDR3 is 12 residues. The V gene lost 8 bases and the J gene lost 5 bases, with 11 bases spanning the gap.

The rearrangement uses TRBV5-4 and TRBJ1-2; 7 bases align to TRBD1. The J segment lost 6 bases and the V segment lost 4 bases, leaving 6 bases of the junction unmatched. CDR3 length: 13 amino acids. The germline V gene encodes CDR1 SGHNT and CDR2 YYREEE (reference sequence). CDR3 protein: CASSPNRGNGYTF. As DNA, the CDR3 is TGTGCCAGCAGCCCCAACAGGGGCAATGGCTACACCTTC.

This chain links TRBV9 with TRBJ2-2, with 9 bases lining up with TRBD2. CDR1 and CDR2 from the germline V gene are SGDLS and YYNGEE. There are 17 residues in the CDR3. The ends lost 1 base at V and 3 bases at J; junction bases unmatched: 7. DNA of the CDR3: TGTGCCAGCAGCGTATTGGCGGGAGGGCCTCACACCGGGGAGCTGTTTTTT. It specifies CASSVLAGGPHTGELFF.

This chain uses TRBV6-2 or TRBV6-3 with TRBJ2-7, with D perhaps TRBD1 (6 bases). Trimming stripped 0 bases from V and 6 bases from J, with 9 bases between. In germline, CDR1 is MNHEY, CDR2 SVGEGT. The CDR3 totals 13 residues. DNA of the CDR3: TGTGCCAGCAGTTACTCGACAGGTCGCGAGCAGTACGTC. The encoded protein is CASSYSTGREQYV.

The rearrangement links TRBV3-1 (or the pseudogene TRBV3-2) to TRBJ1-1, with D tentatively TRBD1 (6 bases). Germline values: CDR1 LGHDT, CDR2 YNNKEL (reference sequence). This CDR3 has 15 amino acids. The V gene lost 6 bases and the J gene lost 0 bases, with 14 bases spanning the gap. CDR3 nucleotides: TGTGCCAGCAGTCGAACAGGGAAGATGAACACTGAAGCTTTCTTT. Protein: CASSRTGKMNTEAFF.